This TCR beta chain was sequenced in a study of Graves' ophthalmopathy and Graves' hyperthyroidism. About the study: Researchers obtained peripheral blood at initial diagnosis, before any treatment had begun. Whole-study findings and limits: Most thyroid-expanded clonotypes exceeding 0.001 frequency were also found in blood.

A word on this clonotype: Antigen unknown.

CDR1 SEHNR and CDR2 FQNEAQ come from the germline V gene (reference sequence). With 5 bases removed from V and 1 base from J, the gap between germline ends came to 14 bases. This CDR3 region has 15 residues. The authors amplified TCR beta CDR3 regions, and they did so from RNA transcripts for repertoire sequencing. First-round RT-PCR relied on HTBI primers, and a second-round multiplex PCR came next. Each CDR3 protein gets one entry after TCRdb re-called the multiplex PCR reads with MiXCR. This table holds roughly 700,000 distinct CDR3 sequences, roughly two fifths found once. This chain connects TRBV7-9 to TRBJ2-5; D is unclear. The TCR originated in an adult man with Graves' ophthalmopathy. Sequenced input: peripheral blood. The CDR3: CASSLLSVAQETQYF. CDR3 DNA sequence: TGTGCCAGCAGCCTCCTTTCGGTGGCCCAAGAGACCCAGTACTTC.